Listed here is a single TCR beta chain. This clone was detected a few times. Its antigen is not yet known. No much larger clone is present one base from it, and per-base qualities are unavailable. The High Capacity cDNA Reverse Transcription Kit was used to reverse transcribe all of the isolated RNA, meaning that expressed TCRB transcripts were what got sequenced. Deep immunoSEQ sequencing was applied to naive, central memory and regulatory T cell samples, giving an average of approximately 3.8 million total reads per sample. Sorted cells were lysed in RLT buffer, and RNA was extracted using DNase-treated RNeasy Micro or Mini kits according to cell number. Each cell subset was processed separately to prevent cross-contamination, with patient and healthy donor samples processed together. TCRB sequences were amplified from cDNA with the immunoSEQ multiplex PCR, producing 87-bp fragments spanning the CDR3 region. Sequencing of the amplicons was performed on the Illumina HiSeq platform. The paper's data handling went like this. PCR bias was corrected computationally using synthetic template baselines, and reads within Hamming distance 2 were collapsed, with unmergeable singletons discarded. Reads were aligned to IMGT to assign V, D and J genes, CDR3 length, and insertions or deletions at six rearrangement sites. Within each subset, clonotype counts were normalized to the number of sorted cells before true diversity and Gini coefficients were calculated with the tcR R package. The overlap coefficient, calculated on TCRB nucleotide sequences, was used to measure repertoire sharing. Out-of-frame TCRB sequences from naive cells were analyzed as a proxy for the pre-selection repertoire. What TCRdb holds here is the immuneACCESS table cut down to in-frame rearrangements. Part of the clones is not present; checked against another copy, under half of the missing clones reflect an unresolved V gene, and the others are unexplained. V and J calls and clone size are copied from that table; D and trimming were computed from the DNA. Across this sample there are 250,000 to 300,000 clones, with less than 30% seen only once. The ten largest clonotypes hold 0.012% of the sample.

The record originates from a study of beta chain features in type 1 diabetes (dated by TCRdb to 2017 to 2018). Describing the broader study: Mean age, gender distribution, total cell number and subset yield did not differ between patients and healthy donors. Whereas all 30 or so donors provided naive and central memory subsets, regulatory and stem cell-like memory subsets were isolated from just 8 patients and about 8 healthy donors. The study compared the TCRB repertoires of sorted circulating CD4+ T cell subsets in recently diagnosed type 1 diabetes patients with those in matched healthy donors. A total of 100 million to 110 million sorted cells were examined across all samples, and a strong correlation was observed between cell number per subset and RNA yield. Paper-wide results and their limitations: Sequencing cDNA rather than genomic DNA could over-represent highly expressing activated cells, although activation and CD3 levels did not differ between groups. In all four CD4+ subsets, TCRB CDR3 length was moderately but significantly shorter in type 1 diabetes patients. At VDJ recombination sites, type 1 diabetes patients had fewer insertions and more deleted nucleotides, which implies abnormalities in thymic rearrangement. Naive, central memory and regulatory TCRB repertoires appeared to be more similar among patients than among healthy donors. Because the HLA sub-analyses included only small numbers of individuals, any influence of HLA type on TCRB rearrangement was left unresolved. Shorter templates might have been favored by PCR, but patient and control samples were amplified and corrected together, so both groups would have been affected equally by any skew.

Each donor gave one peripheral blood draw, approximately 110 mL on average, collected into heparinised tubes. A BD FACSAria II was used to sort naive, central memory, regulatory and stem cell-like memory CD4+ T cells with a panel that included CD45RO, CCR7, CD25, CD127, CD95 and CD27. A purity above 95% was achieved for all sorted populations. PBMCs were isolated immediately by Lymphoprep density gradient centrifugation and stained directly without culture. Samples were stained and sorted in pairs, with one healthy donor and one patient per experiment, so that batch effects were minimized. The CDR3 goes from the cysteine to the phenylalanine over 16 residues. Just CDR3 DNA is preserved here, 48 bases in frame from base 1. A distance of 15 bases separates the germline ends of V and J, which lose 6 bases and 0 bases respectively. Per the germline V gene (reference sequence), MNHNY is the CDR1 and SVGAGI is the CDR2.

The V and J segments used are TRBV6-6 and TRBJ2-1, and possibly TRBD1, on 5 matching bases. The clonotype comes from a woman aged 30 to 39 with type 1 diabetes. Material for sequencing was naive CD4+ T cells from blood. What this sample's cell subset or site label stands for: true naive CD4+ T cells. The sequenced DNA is TGTGCCAGCAGCCTAGTGCAGGGTAGCTCCTACAATGAGCAGTTCTTC. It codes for CASSLVQGSSYNEQFF.